Following are 13 T cell receptor beta chains from one sample sequenced in a study of human T cells and chemical hapten exposure. Time point here: patch test 3, about 24 weeks after DPC sensitization. The treatment was: therapeutic diphenylcyclopropenone sensitization with weekly scalp DPC. MiXCR, applied by TCRdb to the RACE reads, yields one record per CDR3 protein. The table lists 190,000 or so distinct CDR3 sequences, roughly a quarter of them singletons. Sample: whole blood, taken in connection with sensitization to the hapten diphenylcyclopropenone (DPC). All receptors derive from a woman aged 40-49 years with alopecia areata. Some clones in this sample may be carry-over from other donors' samples.

This chain links TRBV6-2 or TRBV6-3 with TRBJ1-5, with D unresolved. Germline CDR1 is MNHEY and CDR2 is SVGEGT. There are 12 residues in the CDR3. With 0 bases removed from V and 6 bases from J, the gap between germline ends came to 3 bases. DNA of the CDR3: TGTGCCAGCAGTTACTCGAGTCAGCCCCAGCATTTT. Translation gives CASSYSSQPQHF.

This rearrangement joins TRBV18 to TRBJ2-2, with D possibly matching TRBD2 (5 bases). From germline, CDR1 is KGHSH and CDR2 LQKENI. With 10 bases removed from V and 6 bases from J, the gap between germline ends came to 12 bases. This CDR3 spans 12 amino acids. Here the CDR3 reads CATEEGPGELFF. The CDR3, as DNA: TGTGCCACCGAAGAGGGCCCCGGGGAGCTGTTTTTT.

This clonotype occurred a few times. The chain recombines TRBV3-1 with TRBJ1-2, with D perhaps TRBD1 (5 bases). The ends were cut back, 4 bases at V and 2 bases at J, with 11 bases in the middle. This CDR3 spans 14 amino acids. Germline values: CDR1 LGHDT, CDR2 YNNKEL (reference sequence). The CDR3 region has the DNA TGTGCCAGCAGCCCCACAGGCCCAAACTATGGCTACACCTTC. Encoded protein: CASSPTGPNYGYTF. The full variable domain, in which reference TRBV3-1 and TRBJ1-2 provide the parts outside the CDR3, is DTAVSQTPKYLVTQMGNDKSIKCEQNLGHDTMYWYKQDSKKFLKIMFSYNNKELIINETVPNRFSPKSPDKAHLNLHINSLELGDSAVYFCASSPTGPNYGYTFGSGTRLTVV.

The J gene is TRBJ2-1, the V gene TRBV24-1; the match to TRBD2 covers 10 bases. The J segment lost 9 bases and the V segment lost 9 bases, leaving 10 bases of the junction unmatched. The V gene's germline CDR1 is KGHDR and CDR2 SFDVKD. This CDR3 has 14 amino acids. CDR3 nucleotides: TGTGCCACCGTTGGGACTAGCGTACCAGGTGAGCAGTTCTTC. Protein sequence: CATVGTSVPGEQFF.

The gene calls are TRBV24-1 and TRBJ2-1; 7 nucleotides line up with TRBD2. The CDR3 runs 20 residues. CDR1 is KGHDR and CDR2 is SFDVKD in the germline V gene. Trimming took 0 bases from V and 2 from J; bases not matched to a gene: 15. The CDR3 loop is CATSDLPLARGRAAYNEQFF. The CDR3 DNA sequence: TGTGCCACCAGTGATTTGCCCCTCGCGCGGGGGAGGGCGGCCTACAATGAGCAGTTCTTC.

This clonotype was counted a few times. The CDR3 here is CASSGGSQETQYF. Written as DNA, the CDR3 is TGTGCCAGCTCAGGGGGTTCCCAAGAGACCCAGTACTTC. V usage is TRBV18 and J usage is TRBJ2-5; tentatively, D is TRBD1 or TRBD2 (5 bases each). This CDR3 region has 13 residues. Germline CDR1 KGHSH, CDR2 LQKENI. V lost 5 bases to trimming and J lost 1 base, with 8 bases between them.

The chain uses TRBV25-1 and TRBJ1-2; the D gene is possibly TRBD1 (5 bases). This CDR3 is 14 amino acids long. The V gene's germline CDR1 is MGHDK and CDR2 SYGVNS. V lost 2 bases, J lost 4 bases, and 11 bases lay in between. Here the CDR3 DNA reads TGTGCCAGCAGTGAAACAGGAACTACCTATGGCTACACCTTC. Translating gives CASSETGTTYGYTF.

The V gene is TRBV28, the J gene TRBJ1-1; TRBD1 might be the D (5 bases). V was trimmed by 5 bases and J by 5 bases, leaving 15 bases between them. The CDR3 extends over 14 amino acids. Germline CDR1 and CDR2: MDHEN and SYDVKM. CDR3 nucleotide sequence: TGTGCCAGCAGTCTCCCCGGGGGAGGGACTGAAGCTTTCTTT. Translated, it gives CASSLPGGGTEAFF.

The rearrangement joins TRBV29-1 to TRBJ2-5; D remains ambiguous. Trimming removed 8 bases at V and 0 bases at J, with 10 bases between. Germline CDR1 reads SQVTM; CDR2 reads ANQGSEA. The CDR3 is 12 amino acids. The CDR3 DNA reads as TGCAGCTCGGACCTCAACCAAGAGACCCAGTACTTC. This gives the protein CSSDLNQETQYF.

This chain links TRBV6-5 with TRBJ2-7; no reliable D call. The CDR3 is made up of 12 amino acids. Between the trimmed V and J ends, which lost 4 bases and 7 bases, there was a span of 11 bases. Germline lookup yields CDR1 MNHEY and CDR2 SVGAGI. Written as DNA, the CDR3 is TGTGCCAGCAGTTCATTATTAGGGGAGCAGTACTTC. It translates to CASSSLLGEQYF.

The genes are TRBV28 and TRBJ1-5, with D possibly TRBD1 on 5 matching bases. The CDR3 is 15 residues long. Trimming pared 2 bases from V and 7 bases from J, leaving 15 bases between. Germline assignment: CDR1 MDHEN and CDR2 SYDVKM. The CDR3 region is CASSLAGTKSQPQHF. The CDR3 DNA is TGTGCCAGCAGTTTAGCCGGGACTAAGAGCCAGCCCCAGCATTTT. Using reference TRBV28 and TRBJ1-5 for the parts outside the CDR3, the full variable domain is DVKVTQSSRYLVKRTGEKVFLECVQDMDHENMFWYRQDPGLGLRLIYFSYDVKMKEKGDIPEGYSVSREKKERFSLILESASTNQTSMYLCASSLAGTKSQPQHFGDGTRLSIL.

The chain carries TRBV7-8 and TRBJ1-1; D is unclear. V lost 3 bases, J lost 0 bases, and 11 bases lay in between. CDR3 length equals 15 residues. Germline assignment: CDR1 SGHVS and CDR2 FQNEAQ. CDR3 bases: TGTGCCAGCAGCTTTATAGACATCTTGAACACTGAAGCTTTCTTT. It specifies CASSFIDILNTEAFF.

The table lists this clonotype with a few counts. The chain recombines TRBV5-1 with TRBJ2-1, with 12 bases fitting TRBD2. Germline V lookup: CDR1 SGHRS, CDR2 YFSETQ. V shed 4 bases, J shed 0 bases, and the junction held 14 bases outside the gene matches. CDR3 length: 20 residues. CDR3 loop: CASSVRTGTSGFSSYNEQFF. The DNA for the CDR3 is TGCGCCAGCAGCGTGCGAACCGGGACTAGCGGGTTTAGCTCCTACAATGAGCAGTTCTTC.